Listed below are T cell receptor beta chains from one sample, sequenced in a study of blood T cell repertoires in COVID-19. This table comes from immunoSEQ multiplex PCR, and its TCRdb copy is limited to in-frame clones, with some not included. Altogether about 220,000 clones are present, 88% being singletons, with the ten largest covering 2.5%. The sequenced material came from PBMCs or T cells enriched from blood (not recorded which). The receptors shown here come from a woman aged 40 to 50 with acute COVID-19. CDR3s leave out the opening cysteine and the closing phenylalanine or tryptophan. The D gene is left open where the match is weak.

J gene | D gene | V gene | CDR3 protein
TRBJ1-1 | . | TRBV25-1 | ASERNTEAF
TRBJ2-1 | . | TRBV12-5 | ASGPSGGSFADNEQF
TRBJ1-4 | . | TRBV7-9 | ASSRPRGQRHEKLF
TRBJ2-3 | . | TRBV6-5 | ASRRGHQKADTQY
TRBJ2-7 | . | TRBV6-2/TRBV6-3 | ASSSPARGGYEQY
TRBJ2-3 | . | TRBV5-1 | ASSLVAGEDTQY
TRBJ2-6 | . | TRBV6-4 | ASSEGRGANVLT
TRBJ2-2 | . | TRBV9 | ASSVGGVNTGELF
TRBJ2-1 | . | TRBV9 | ASSVAWAGPYNEQF
TRBJ1-2 | . | TRBV14 | ASSQAPRVDYGYT
TRBJ2-5 | . | TRBV5-4 | ASSFRTAPVTQY
TRBJ2-3 | . | TRBV10-3 | AISESGGTDTQY
TRBJ2-5 | . | TRBV30 | AWSTPRGETQY
TRBJ2-3 | . | TRBV10-3 | AITAGTDTQY
TRBJ2-5 | . | TRBV27 | ASSLGGKVQETQY
TRBJ1-2 | . | TRBV5-1 | ASSATSTNYGYT
TRBJ2-5 | . | TRBV18 | ASSPPRGAGSQETQY
TRBJ1-6 | TRBD1 | TRBV4-3 | ASSRQGAGDSPLH
TRBJ2-3 | . | TRBV19 | ASSPPADTQY
TRBJ1-2 | TRBD1 | TRBV5-1 | ASSWGQGAYGYT
TRBJ1-6 | TRBD1 | TRBV6-1 | ASSEMVRQGADNSPLH
TRBJ1-5 | TRBD1 | TRBV24-1 | ATSDPDRGPGTQH
TRBJ1-1 | TRBD1 | TRBV30 | AWSDKQGAWGTEAF
TRBJ1-4 | . | TRBV4-2 | ASSPGDSNEKLF